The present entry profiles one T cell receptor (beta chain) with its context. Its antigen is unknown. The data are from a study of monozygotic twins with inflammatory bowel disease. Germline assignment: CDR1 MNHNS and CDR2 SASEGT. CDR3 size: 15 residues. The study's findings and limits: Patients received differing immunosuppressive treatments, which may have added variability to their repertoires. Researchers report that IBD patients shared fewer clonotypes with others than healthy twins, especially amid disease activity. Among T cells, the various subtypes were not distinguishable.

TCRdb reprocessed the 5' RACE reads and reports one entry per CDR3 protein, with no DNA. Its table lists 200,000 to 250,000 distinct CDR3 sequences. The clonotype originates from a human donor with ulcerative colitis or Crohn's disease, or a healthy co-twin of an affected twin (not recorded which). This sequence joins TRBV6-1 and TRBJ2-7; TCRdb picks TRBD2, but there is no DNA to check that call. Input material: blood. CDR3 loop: CASSPTSGGQYEQYF.